One T cell receptor beta chain is described in this entry. As originally analysed: Estimation of nucleated cell counts was performed using reference gene primer amplification. The repertoire was sequenced with immunoSEQ multiplex PCR; TCRdb's copy has only in-frame clones and lacks some. That table supplies the V and J calls and clone size; D and trimming were determined from the DNA. The sample consists of a few hundred thousand clones, 85% to 90% of them appearing once. Trimming cost V 4 bases and J 6 bases, with 10 bases left between them. The CDR3 totals 12 residues. Germline CDR1 and CDR2: SGHAT and FQNNGV. This specimen belongs to a study of blood T cell repertoires in COVID-19.

This chain links TRBV11-2 with TRBJ2-7; D is ambiguous. The TCR originated in a young man who had recovered from COVID-19. Sequenced: PBMCs or T cells enriched from blood (not recorded which). As DNA, the CDR3 is TGTGCCAGCAGCTACGGTCTTTTCGAGCAGTACTTC. It encodes CASSYGLFEQYF.